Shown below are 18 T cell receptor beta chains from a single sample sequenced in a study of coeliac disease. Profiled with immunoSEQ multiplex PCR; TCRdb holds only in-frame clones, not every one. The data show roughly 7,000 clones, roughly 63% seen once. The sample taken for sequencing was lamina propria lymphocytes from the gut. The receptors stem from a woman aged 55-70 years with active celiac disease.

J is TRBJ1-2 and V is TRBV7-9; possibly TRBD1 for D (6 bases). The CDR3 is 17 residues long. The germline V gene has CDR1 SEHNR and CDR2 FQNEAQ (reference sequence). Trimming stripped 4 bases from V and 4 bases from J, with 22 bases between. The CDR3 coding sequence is TGTGCCAGCAGCTCTCGACCAAACAGGGAAGTTCCCTATGGCTACACCTTC. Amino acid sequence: CASSSRPNREVPYGYTF. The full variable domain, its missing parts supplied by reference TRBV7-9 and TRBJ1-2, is DTGVSQNPRHKITKRGQNVTFRCDPISEHNRLYWYRQTLGQGPEFLTYFQNEAQLEKSRLLSDRFSAERPKGSFSTLEIQRTEQGDSAMYLCASSSRPNREVPYGYTFGSGTRLTVV.

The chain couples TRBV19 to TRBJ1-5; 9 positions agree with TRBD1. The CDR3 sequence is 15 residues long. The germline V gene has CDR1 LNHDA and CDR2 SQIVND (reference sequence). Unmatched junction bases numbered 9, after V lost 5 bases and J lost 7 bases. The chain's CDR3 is CASSVSTGGGQPQHF. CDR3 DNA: TGTGCCAGTAGTGTTTCCACAGGGGGCGGCCAGCCCCAGCATTTT.

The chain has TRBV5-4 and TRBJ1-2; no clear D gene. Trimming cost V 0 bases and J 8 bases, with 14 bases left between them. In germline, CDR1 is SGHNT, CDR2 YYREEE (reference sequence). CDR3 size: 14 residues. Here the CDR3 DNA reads TGTGCCAGCAGCTTGGTAGCCTCCACGAGCGGCTACACCTTC. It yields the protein CASSLVASTSGYTF.

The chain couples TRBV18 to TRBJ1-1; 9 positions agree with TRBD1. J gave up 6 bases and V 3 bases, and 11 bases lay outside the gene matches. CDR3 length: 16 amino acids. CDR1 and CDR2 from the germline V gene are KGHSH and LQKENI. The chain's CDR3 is CASSPGLPGTGSEAFF. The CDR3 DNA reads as TGTGCCAGCTCACCGGGCCTCCCGGGGACAGGGTCTGAAGCTTTCTTT. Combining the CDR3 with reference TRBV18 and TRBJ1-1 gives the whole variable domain NAGVMQNPRHLVRRRGQEARLRCSPMKGHSHVYWYRQLPEEGLKFMVYLQKENIIDESGMPKERFSAEFPKEGPSILRIQQVVRGDSAAYFCASSPGLPGTGSEAFFGQGTRLTVV.

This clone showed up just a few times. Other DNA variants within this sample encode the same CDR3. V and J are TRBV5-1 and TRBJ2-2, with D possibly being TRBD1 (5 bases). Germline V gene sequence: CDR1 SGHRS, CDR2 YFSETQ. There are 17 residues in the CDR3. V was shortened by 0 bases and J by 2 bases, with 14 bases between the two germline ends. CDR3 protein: CASSLGFQGLNTGELFF. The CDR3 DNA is TGCGCCAGCAGCTTGGGGTTCCAGGGTCTAAACACCGGGGAGCTGTTTTTT.

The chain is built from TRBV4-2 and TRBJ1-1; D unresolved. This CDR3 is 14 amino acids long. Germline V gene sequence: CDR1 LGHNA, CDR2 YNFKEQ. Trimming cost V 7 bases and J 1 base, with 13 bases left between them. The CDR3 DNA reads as TGTGCCAGCACCCCCTCCGGGAAGAACACTGAAGCTTTCTTT. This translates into CASTPSGKNTEAFF.

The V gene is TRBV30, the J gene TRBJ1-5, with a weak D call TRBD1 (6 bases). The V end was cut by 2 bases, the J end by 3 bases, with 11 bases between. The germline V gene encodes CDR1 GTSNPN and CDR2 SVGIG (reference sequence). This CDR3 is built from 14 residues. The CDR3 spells CAWSSGTTNQPQHF. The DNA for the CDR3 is TGTGCCTGGAGTTCCGGGACAACCAATCAGCCCCAGCATTTT.

This chain's CDR3 is CASSVGGGYTF. The CDR3, as DNA: TGTGCCAGCAGCGTCGGTGGTGGCTACACCTTC. This chain links TRBV7-2 with TRBJ1-2; no reliable D call. Germline lookup yields CDR1 SGHTA and CDR2 FQGNSA. The CDR3 extends over 11 amino acids. V dropped 5 bases and J dropped 7 bases, with 8 bases sitting between them.

The CDR3 loop is CAWSGTGHQAFF. In nucleotides, the CDR3 is TGTGCCTGGAGTGGGACAGGGCACCAAGCTTTCTTT. The V and J genes are TRBV30 and TRBJ1-1; 8 positions match TRBD1. The ends lost 1 base at V and 9 bases at J; junction bases unmatched: 4. This CDR3 has 12 amino acids. The germline CDR1 and CDR2 sequences are GTSNPN and SVGIG (reference sequence).

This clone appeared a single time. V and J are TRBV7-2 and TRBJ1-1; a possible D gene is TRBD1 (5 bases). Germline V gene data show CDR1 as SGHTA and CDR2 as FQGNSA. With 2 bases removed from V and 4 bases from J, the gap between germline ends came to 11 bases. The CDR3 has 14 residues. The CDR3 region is CASSLQGSGTEAFF. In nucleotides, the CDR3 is TGTGCCAGCAGCTTACAGGGTAGTGGCACTGAAGCTTTCTTT.

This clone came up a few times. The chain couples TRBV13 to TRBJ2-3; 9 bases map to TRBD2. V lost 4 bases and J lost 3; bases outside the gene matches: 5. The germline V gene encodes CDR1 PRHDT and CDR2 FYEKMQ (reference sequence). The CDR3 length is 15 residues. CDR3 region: CASSWAGGPTDTQYF. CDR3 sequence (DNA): TGTGCCAGCAGCTGGGCGGGGGGGCCGACAGATACGCAGTATTTT.

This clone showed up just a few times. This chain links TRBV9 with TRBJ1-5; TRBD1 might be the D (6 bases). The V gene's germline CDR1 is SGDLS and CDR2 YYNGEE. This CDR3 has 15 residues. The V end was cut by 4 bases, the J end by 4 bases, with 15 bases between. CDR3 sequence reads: CASSPQGRGNQPQHF. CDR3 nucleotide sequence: TGTGCCAGCAGCCCACAGGGCAGGGGTAATCAGCCCCAGCATTTT.

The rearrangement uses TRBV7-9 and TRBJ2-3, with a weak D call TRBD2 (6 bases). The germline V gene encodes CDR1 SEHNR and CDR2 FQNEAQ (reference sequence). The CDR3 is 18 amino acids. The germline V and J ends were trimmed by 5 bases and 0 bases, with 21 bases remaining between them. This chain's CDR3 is CASSLFPRLAGSTDTQYF. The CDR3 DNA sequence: TGTGCCAGCAGCCTGTTCCCTCGGTTGGCGGGGAGCACAGATACGCAGTATTTT.

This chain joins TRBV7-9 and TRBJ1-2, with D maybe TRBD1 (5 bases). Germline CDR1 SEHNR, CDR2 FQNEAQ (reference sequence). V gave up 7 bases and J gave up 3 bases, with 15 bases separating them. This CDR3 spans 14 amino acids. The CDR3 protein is CASTLAGVDYGYTF. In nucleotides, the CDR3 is TGTGCCAGCACCTTGGCGGGGGTTGACTATGGCTACACCTTC.

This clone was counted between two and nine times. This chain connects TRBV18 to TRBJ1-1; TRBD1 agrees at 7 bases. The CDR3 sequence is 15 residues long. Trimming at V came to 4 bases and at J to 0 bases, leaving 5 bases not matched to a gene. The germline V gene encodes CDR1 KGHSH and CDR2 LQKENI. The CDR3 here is CASSQGQLMNTEAFF. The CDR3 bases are TGTGCCAGCTCACAGGGACAGCTTATGAACACTGAAGCTTTCTTT.

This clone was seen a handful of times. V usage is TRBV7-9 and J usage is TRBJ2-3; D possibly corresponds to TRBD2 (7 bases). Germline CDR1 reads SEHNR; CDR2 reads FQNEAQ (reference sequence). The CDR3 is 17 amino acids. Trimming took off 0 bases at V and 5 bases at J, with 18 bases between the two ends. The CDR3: CASSLARRGLRGDTQYF. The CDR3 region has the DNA TGTGCCAGCAGCTTAGCGAGGCGGGGGCTCCGGGGAGATACGCAGTATTTT. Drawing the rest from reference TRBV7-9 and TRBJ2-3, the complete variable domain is DTGVSQNPRHKITKRGQNVTFRCDPISEHNRLYWYRQTLGQGPEFLTYFQNEAQLEKSRLLSDRFSAERPKGSFSTLEIQRTEQGDSAMYLCASSLARRGLRGDTQYFGPGTRLTVL.

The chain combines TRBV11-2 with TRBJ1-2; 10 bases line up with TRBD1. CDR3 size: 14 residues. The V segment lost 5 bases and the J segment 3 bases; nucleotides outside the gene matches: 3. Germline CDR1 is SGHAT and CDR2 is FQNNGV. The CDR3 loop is CASSRGQGHYGYTF. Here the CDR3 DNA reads TGTGCCAGCAGCCGGGGACAGGGGCACTATGGCTACACCTTC.

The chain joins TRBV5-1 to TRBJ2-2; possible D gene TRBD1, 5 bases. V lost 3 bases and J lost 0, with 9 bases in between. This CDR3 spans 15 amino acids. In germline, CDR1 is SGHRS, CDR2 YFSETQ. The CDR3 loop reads CASSWTSSNTGELFF. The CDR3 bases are TGCGCCAGCAGCTGGACATCCTCGAACACCGGGGAGCTGTTTTTT. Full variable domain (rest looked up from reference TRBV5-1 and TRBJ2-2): KAGVTQTPRYLIKTRGQQVTLSCSPISGHRSVSWYQQTPGQGLQFLFEYFSETQRNKGNFPGRFSGRQFSNSRSEMNVSTLELGDSALYLCASSWTSSNTGELFFGEGSRLTVL.